The T cell receptor beta chain described here comes from a study of CD8 T cells in Susac syndrome. cDNA came from around 0.5 to 1 ug RNA primed by random hexamers. TCRdb independently ran MiXCR on the immunoSEQ multiplex PCR reads; one entry per CDR3 protein. The profile shows 100,000 to 150,000 distinct CDR3 sequences, about 95% of them singletons. In blood CD8+ and CD4+ T cells, TCR beta underwent sequencing. V lost 5 bases and J 4 bases, leaving 14 bases between the germline ends. Germline CDR1 and CDR2: MDHEN and SYDVKM. The CDR3 contains 15 residues. The TCR was taken from a human donor in good health. The chain joins TRBV28 to TRBJ1-4; tentatively, D is TRBD1 (6 bases). Input material: CD4+ T cells from PBMCs. CDR3 in DNA: TGTGCCAGCAGTGCCCCAGGGGCGGGTAATGAAAAACTGTTTTTT. Translation gives CASSAPGAGNEKLFF.